The 30 T cell receptor beta chains below were found in one sample sequenced in a study of blood T cell repertoires in COVID-19 (dated by TCRdb to 2020 to 2021). Libraries were built with the immunoSEQ multiplex PCR assay. Sourced from immuneACCESS, this table was stored by TCRdb with only in-frame sequences that have V and J called. A share of the clones is absent; for the studies checked, an unresolved V gene accounts for under half, and the remainder has no known explanation. A total of about 350,000 clones appear in this sample, 90% to 95% of them only once. Under 3.5% of the sample is in the top ten clones. Sequencing was carried out using peripheral blood. These receptors came from a woman aged 18 to 35 who had recovered from COVID-19.

The rearrangement links TRBV11-2 to TRBJ2-1; maybe TRBD2 (5 bases). Germline CDR1 SGHAT, CDR2 FQNNGV. The CDR3 loop spans 13 amino acids. With 7 bases removed from V and 6 bases from J, the gap between germline ends came to 13 bases. CDR3 amino acids: CASKTTGTNEQFF. The CDR3 nucleotides are TGTGCCAGCAAGACTACTGGAACCAATGAGCAGTTCTTC. Full variable domain (rest looked up from reference TRBV11-2 and TRBJ2-1): EAGVAQSPRYKIIEKRQSVAFWCNPISGHATLYWYQQILGQGPKLLIQFQNNGVVDDSQLPKDRFSAERLKGVDSTLKIQPAKLEDSAVYLCASKTTGTNEQFFGPGTRLTVL.

The V and J genes are TRBV30 and TRBJ2-1; 12 nucleotides line up with TRBD2. The J segment lost 8 bases and the V segment lost 2 bases, leaving 1 base of the junction unmatched. From germline, CDR1 is GTSNPN and CDR2 SVGIG (reference sequence). The CDR3 contains 13 residues. CDR3 DNA sequence: TGTGCCTGGAGTAGACTAGCGGGAGATGAGCAGTTCTTC. Translated: CAWSRLAGDEQFF.

The chain combines TRBV4-1 with TRBJ1-3, with unresolved D. The CDR3 is 16 residues long. Germline V gives CDR1 MGHRA, CDR2 YSYEKL. The V gene lost 4 bases and the J gene lost 1 base, with 14 bases spanning the gap. CDR3 nucleotides: TGCGCCAGCAGCCTAGAGCCTCGAGGGTCTGGAAACACCATATATTTT. Translation gives CASSLEPRGSGNTIYF.

The gene calls are TRBV4-3 and TRBJ2-3; D is possibly TRBD1 (6 bases). V was trimmed by 0 bases and J by 3 bases, leaving 7 bases between them. The germline V gene encodes CDR1 LGHNA and CDR2 YSLEER. This CDR3 spans 14 amino acids. This CDR3 is CASSQDTGTDTQYF. DNA for the CDR3: TGCGCCAGCAGCCAAGATACAGGGACAGATACGCAGTATTTT.

The genes are TRBV11-2 and TRBJ2-2, with D unclear. This CDR3 has 12 amino acids. Trimming removed 4 bases at V and 6 bases at J, with 6 bases between. Looked up from germline, CDR1 is SGHAT and CDR2 is FQNNGV. CDR3 DNA sequence: TGTGCCAGCAGCTACCAGGCCGGGGAGCTGTTTTTT. This gives the protein CASSYQAGELFF.

V and J are TRBV7-8 and TRBJ1-6; possibly TRBD1 for D (6 bases). V lost 5 bases, J lost 6 bases, and 14 bases lay in between. The CDR3 has 15 residues. Per the germline V gene, CDR1 is SGHVS and CDR2 is FQNEAQ. In nucleotides, the CDR3 is TGTGCCAGCAGCCCACAGGGTCCTGGTAATTCACCCCTCCACTTT. Its translation is CASSPQGPGNSPLHF.

The V call is TRBV7-2, the J call TRBJ1-6; 8 nucleotides match TRBD1. After removal of 7 bases from V and 4 bases from J, the junction contained 3 bases not matched to a gene. The germline CDR1 and CDR2 sequences are SGHTA and FQGNSA. The CDR3 length is 14 residues. The CDR3 DNA reads TGTGCCAGCAAGACAGGGGCTTATAATTCACCCCTCCACTTT. Protein sequence: CASKTGAYNSPLHF. Supplemented by reference TRBV7-2 and TRBJ1-6, the full variable domain reads GAGVSQSPSNKVTEKGKDVELRCDPISGHTALYWYRQSLGQGLEFLIYFQGNSAPDKSGLPSDRFSAERTGGSVSTLTIQRTQQEDSAVYLCASKTGAYNSPLHFGNGTRLTVT.

The chain uses TRBV6-5 and TRBJ1-1, with 7 bases that match TRBD1. This CDR3 has 14 residues. Germline lookup yields CDR1 MNHEY and CDR2 SVGAGI. Trimming at V came to 2 bases and at J to 4 bases, leaving 4 bases not matched to a gene. CDR3 loop: CASSYGTAFTEAFF. The DNA of the CDR3 is TGTGCCAGCAGTTACGGGACAGCCTTCACTGAAGCTTTCTTT.

The genes are TRBV6-4 and TRBJ1-5, with TRBD1 matching over 7 bases. Germline V lookup: CDR1 MRHNA, CDR2 SNTAGT. The CDR3 runs to 17 residues. V shed 5 bases and J 1 base; nucleotides not matched to a gene: 11. This CDR3 reads CASSFGQDGESNQPQHF. The CDR3 nucleotides read TGTGCCAGCAGTTTCGGACAGGACGGGGAGAGCAATCAGCCCCAGCATTTT.

The rearrangement uses TRBV4-3 and TRBJ1-3; D perhaps matches TRBD1 (5 bases). Trimming removed 4 bases at V and 4 bases at J, with 14 bases between. CDR3 size: 15 residues. CDR1 is LGHNA, CDR2 YSLEER, per germline. This CDR3 reads CASSPQTNRGNTIYF. The CDR3 nucleotides are TGCGCCAGCAGCCCGCAAACGAACAGGGGAAACACCATATATTTT.

The J gene is TRBJ2-2, the V gene TRBV6-2 or TRBV6-3; TRBD2 matches 9 bases. This CDR3 has 17 residues. The germline gives CDR1 MNHEY, CDR2 SVGEGT. The V and J ends lost 2 bases and 6 bases, in that order; junction bases with no gene match: 10. The CDR3 loop reads CASSYNGGRAGPGELFF. For the CDR3, the DNA is TGTGCCAGCAGTTACAATGGCGGGAGGGCCGGGCCCGGGGAGCTGTTTTTT.

The chain links TRBV5-6 to TRBJ2-7; D is perhaps TRBD2 (6 bases). The germline V gene has CDR1 SGHDT and CDR2 YYEEEE. Trimming left V 4 bases short and J 0 bases short, with 11 bases between. This CDR3 region has 14 residues. The CDR3 loop reads CASSASASSYEQYV. CDR3 nucleotides: TGTGCCAGCAGCGCTAGCGCCAGCTCCTACGAGCAGTACGTC.

This clone was seen more than once but under ten times. The rearrangement links TRBV7-5 to TRBJ2-3; TRBD2 is the table's D call, not checked against the DNA. TRBV7-5 has pseudogene status. The CDR3 loop spans 19 amino acids. CDR3 sequence: CARSLVQLAGGVNTDTQYF. The CDR3 DNA follows: TGTGCCAGAAGCTTAGTCCAACTAGCGGGAGGAGTTAACACAGATACGCAGTATTTT.

The chain employs TRBV6-6 and TRBJ2-7, with 8 positions matching TRBD2. The CDR3 consists of 14 residues. CDR1 is MNHNY, CDR2 SVGAGI, per germline (reference sequence). V shed 6 bases, J shed 4 bases, and the junction held 8 bases outside the gene matches. The CDR3 spells CASRIAGPFYEQYV. In DNA, the CDR3 is TGTGCCAGCAGAATAGCGGGACCTTTTTACGAGCAGTACGTC.

The table lists this clone with a count of one. This chain links TRBV9 with TRBJ1-5; D may be TRBD1 (6 bases). Germline lookup yields CDR1 SGDLS and CDR2 YYNGEE. V lost 0 bases and J 6 bases, leaving 19 bases between the germline ends. This CDR3 has 17 residues. The CDR3 DNA reads TGTGCCAGCAGCGTAGGCGCAGGGGACGGGCTTGGTCAGCCCCAGCATTTT. Translating it yields CASSVGAGDGLGQPQHF.

V is TRBV3-1 (or the pseudogene TRBV3-2) and J is TRBJ1-2; TRBD1 matches at 7 bases. The CDR3 is made up of 14 amino acids. Germline CDR1 and CDR2: LGHDT and YNNKEL (reference sequence). Trimming cost V 4 bases and J 4 bases; bases outside gene matches: 6. In nucleotides, the CDR3 is TGTGCCAGCAGCCCCCACTCAGGGGGCTATGGCTACACCTTC. Amino acids: CASSPHSGGYGYTF.

This chain uses TRBV19 with TRBJ2-5, with 7 bases fitting TRBD2. V shed 6 bases, J shed 2 bases, and the junction held 6 bases outside the gene matches. Germline V CDR1 and CDR2: LNHDA, SQIVND (reference sequence). The CDR3 is made up of 14 amino acids. The CDR3 protein is CASSPSGGQETQYF. The CDR3, as DNA: TGTGCCAGTAGCCCGTCCGGGGGGCAAGAGACCCAGTACTTC. Filled out from reference TRBV19 and TRBJ2-5, the complete variable domain reads DGGITQSPKYLFRKEGQNVTLSCEQNLNHDAMYWYRQDPGQGLRLIYYSQIVNDFQKGDIAEGYSVSREKKESFPLTVTSAQKNPTAFYLCASSPSGGQETQYFGPGTRLLVL.

The V gene is TRBV11-2, the J gene TRBJ2-5, with a tentative D call TRBD2 (7 bases). The germline V and J ends were trimmed by 5 bases and 0 bases, with 13 bases remaining between them. CDR1 and CDR2 from the germline V gene are SGHAT and FQNNGV. The CDR3 spans 15 residues. The DNA for the CDR3 is TGTGCCAGCAGCACAAGGGGGACTAACCAAGAGACCCAGTACTTC. Protein sequence: CASSTRGTNQETQYF.

V and J are TRBV27 and TRBJ1-6; possible D gene TRBD1, 5 bases. Deletions cut 4 bases from V and 0 bases from J, with 13 bases between. This CDR3 region has 17 residues. The germline V gene has CDR1 MNHEY and CDR2 SMNVEV (reference sequence). CDR3 loop: CASSSTVPSSYNSPLHF. The CDR3 region has the DNA TGTGCCAGCAGTTCGACAGTTCCGAGCTCCTATAATTCACCCCTCCACTTT.

The rearrangement links TRBV29-1 to TRBJ2-1; 10 bases map to TRBD2. The CDR3 is 13 amino acids. Germline V gene lookup returns CDR1 SQVTM and CDR2 ANQGSEA. V gave up 6 bases and J gave up 4 bases; unmatched junction bases: 3. CDR3 bases: TGCAGCGTATATAGCGGGGGGTACAATGAGCAGTTCTTC. It encodes CSVYSGGYNEQFF.

The J gene is TRBJ2-1, the V gene TRBV29-1; 7 bases line up with TRBD2. The CDR3 loop spans 14 amino acids. CDR1 is SQVTM, CDR2 ANQGSEA, per germline. The V and J ends lost 5 bases and 4 bases, in that order; junction bases with no gene match: 8. The CDR3 sequence is CSVIQRREYNEQFF. The CDR3 region has the DNA TGCAGCGTTATACAGAGGCGGGAGTACAATGAGCAGTTCTTC.

This chain joins TRBV12-5 and TRBJ1-5, with 8 nucleotides matching TRBD1. Per germline, CDR1 LGHNT and CDR2 FRNRAP. The CDR3 is made up of 14 amino acids. Trimming cost V 5 bases and J 7 bases; bases outside gene matches: 7. CDR3 in DNA: TGTGCTAGTGGTACCCAGGGGGCTGGGCAGCCCCAGCATTTT. It codes for CASGTQGAGQPQHF.

V is TRBV6-1 and J is TRBJ2-7; TRBD1 matches at 12 bases. V lost 2 bases and J lost 0; bases outside the gene matches: 11. CDR3 size: 19 residues. Looked up from germline, CDR1 is MNHNS and CDR2 is SASEGT. The CDR3 sequence: CASSEWGQGAVGASYEQYV. The CDR3 DNA follows: TGTGCCAGCAGTGAATGGGGACAGGGGGCGGTAGGGGCCTCCTACGAGCAGTACGTC.

This clone was seen once. The gene calls are TRBV11-3 and TRBJ2-3, with 7 bases fitting TRBD2. V lost 8 bases to trimming and J lost 2 bases; unmatched junction nucleotides: 10. CDR1 and CDR2 from the germline V gene are SGHNT and YENEEA. The CDR3 covers 15 residues. The CDR3 region is CASLVGEGTTDTQYF. In DNA, the CDR3 is TGTGCCAGCCTCGTGGGGGAGGGGACCACAGATACGCAGTATTTT.

This clone was seen a handful of times. Other DNA sequences in this sample translate to the same CDR3. The chain links TRBV5-1 to TRBJ2-5, with D hard to call. Trimming left V 0 bases short and J 4 bases short, with 7 bases between. The germline gives CDR1 SGHRS, CDR2 YFSETQ. This CDR3 spans 13 amino acids. The CDR3 nucleotides are TGCGCCAGCAGCTTGGGCTCGGGAGAGACCCAGTACTTC. Translating it yields CASSLGSGETQYF.

The chain combines TRBV5-6 with TRBJ2-1; TRBD2 might be the D (6 bases). CDR3 length equals 15 residues. V lost 4 bases and J 4 bases, leaving 15 bases between the germline ends. The germline gives CDR1 SGHDT, CDR2 YYEEEE. The CDR3 spells CASSLLAGGYNEQFF. CDR3 nucleotide sequence: TGTGCCAGCAGCCTATTAGCAGGAGGGTACAATGAGCAGTTCTTC.

The chain is built from TRBV5-6 and TRBJ1-5; D not certain. This CDR3 has 13 amino acids. V lost 4 bases, J lost 4 bases, and 9 bases lay in between. The germline gives CDR1 SGHDT, CDR2 YYEEEE. The CDR3 DNA reads TGTGCCAGCAGCAAGAGGGCTAATCAGCCCCAGCATTTT. This sequence encodes CASSKRANQPQHF.

This clone was recorded once. This chain joins TRBV27 and TRBJ2-3; 13 bases agree with TRBD2. Germline assignment: CDR1 MNHEY and CDR2 SMNVEV (reference sequence). The V segment lost 8 bases and the J segment 6 bases; nucleotides outside the gene matches: 8. This CDR3 spans 15 amino acids. This CDR3 reads CASSSGLAGADTQYF. The DNA of the CDR3 is TGTGCCAGCTCCTCCGGACTAGCGGGAGCGGATACGCAGTATTTT.

J is TRBJ2-3 and V is TRBV9; 11 nucleotides align to TRBD2. With V trimmed by 6 bases and J by 8 bases, 14 bases remained unmatched. This CDR3 region has 16 residues. Germline V gene sequence: CDR1 SGDLS, CDR2 YYNGEE. The CDR3 region is CASTRTSGSSPGTQYF. In nucleotides, the CDR3 is TGTGCCAGCACCCGGACTAGCGGGTCCTCCCCGGGTACGCAGTATTTT.

The chain has TRBV6-1 and TRBJ1-1; D is ambiguous. Germline V gene sequence: CDR1 MNHNS, CDR2 SASEGT. The CDR3 extends over 11 amino acids. The V gene lost 1 base and the J gene lost 10 bases, with 7 bases spanning the gap. The CDR3 DNA sequence: TGTGCCAGCAGTGAAGGTATGTCAGCTTTCTTT. Translating it yields CASSEGMSAFF.